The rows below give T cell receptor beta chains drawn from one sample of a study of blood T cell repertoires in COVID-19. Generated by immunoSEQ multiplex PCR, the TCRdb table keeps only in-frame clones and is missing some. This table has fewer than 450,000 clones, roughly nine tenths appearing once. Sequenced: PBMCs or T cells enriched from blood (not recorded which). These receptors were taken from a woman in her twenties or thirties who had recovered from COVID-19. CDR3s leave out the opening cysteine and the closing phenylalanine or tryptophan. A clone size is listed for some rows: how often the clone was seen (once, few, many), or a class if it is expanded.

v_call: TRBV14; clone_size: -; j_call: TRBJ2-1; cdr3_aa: ASSPLRGNNNEQF
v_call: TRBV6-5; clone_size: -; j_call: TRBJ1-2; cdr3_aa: ASSRTALTNYGYT
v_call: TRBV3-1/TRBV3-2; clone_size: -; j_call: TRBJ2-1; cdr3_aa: ASSPSRGLAGVHSYNEQF
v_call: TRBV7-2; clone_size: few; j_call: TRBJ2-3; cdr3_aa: ASSLVWTGSTDTQY
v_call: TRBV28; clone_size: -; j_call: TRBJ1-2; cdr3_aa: ASSTTTRTRVYGYT
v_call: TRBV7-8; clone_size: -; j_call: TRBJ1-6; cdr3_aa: ASSLAGLVGPSYNSPLH
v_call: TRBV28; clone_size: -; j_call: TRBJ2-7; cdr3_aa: ASRTGGQGFTAEQY
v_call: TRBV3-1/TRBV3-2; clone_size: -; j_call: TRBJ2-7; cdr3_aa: ASSQGWDSSYEQY
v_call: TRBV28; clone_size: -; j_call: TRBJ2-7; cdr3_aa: ASPKIGTSTYEQY
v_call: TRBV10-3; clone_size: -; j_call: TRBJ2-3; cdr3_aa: AISVVTGVPDTQY
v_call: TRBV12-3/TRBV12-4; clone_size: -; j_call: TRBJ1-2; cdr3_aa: ASSEGGPYT
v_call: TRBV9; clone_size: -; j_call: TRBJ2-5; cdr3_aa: ASSAERGGQETQY
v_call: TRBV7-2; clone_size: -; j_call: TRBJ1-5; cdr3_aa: ASSPGRSNQPQH
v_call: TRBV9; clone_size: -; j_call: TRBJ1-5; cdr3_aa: ASSRKGGNQPQH
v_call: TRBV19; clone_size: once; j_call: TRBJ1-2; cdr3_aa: ASSGPLRVGGYT
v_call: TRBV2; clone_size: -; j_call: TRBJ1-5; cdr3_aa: ASTQGGGGNQPQH
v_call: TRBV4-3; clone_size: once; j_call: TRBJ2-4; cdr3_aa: ASSQDAGTYKNIQY
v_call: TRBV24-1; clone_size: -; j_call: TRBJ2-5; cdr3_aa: ATSDLTEETQY
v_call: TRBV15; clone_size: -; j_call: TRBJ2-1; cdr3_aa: ATSGQGMINEQF
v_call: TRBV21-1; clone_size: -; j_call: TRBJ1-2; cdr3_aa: ASSKAETGYGYT
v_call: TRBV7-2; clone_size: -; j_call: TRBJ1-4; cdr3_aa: ASSRSGTANEKLF
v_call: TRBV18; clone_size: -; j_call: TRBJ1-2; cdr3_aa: ASSPRTGTYGYT
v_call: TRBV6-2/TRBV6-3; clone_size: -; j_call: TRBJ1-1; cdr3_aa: ASSWGGNTEAF
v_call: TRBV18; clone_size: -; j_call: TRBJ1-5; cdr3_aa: ASSPNTGTPDQPQH
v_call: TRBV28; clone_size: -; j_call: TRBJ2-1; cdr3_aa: ASSLIGARGFPGSNEQF
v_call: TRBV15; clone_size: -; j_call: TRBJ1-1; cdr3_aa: ATSRAGTGDTEAF
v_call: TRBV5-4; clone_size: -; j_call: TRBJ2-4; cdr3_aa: ASSPAGLESNIQY
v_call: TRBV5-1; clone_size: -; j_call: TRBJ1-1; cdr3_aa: ASNRGTGSLMNTEAF
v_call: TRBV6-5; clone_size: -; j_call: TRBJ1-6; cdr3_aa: ASSYSARGNSPLH
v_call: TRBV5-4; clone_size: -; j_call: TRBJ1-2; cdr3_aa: ASSYDRGNYGYT
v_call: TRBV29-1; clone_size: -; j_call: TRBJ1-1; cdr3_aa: SGGQGMNTEAF
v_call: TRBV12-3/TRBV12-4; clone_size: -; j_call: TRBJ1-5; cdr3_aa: ASTNRAGQPQH
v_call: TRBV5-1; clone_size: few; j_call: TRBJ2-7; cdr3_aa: ASSLDMAGEQY
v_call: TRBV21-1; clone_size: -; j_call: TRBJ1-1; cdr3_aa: ASSSWWRQWGMERNTEAF
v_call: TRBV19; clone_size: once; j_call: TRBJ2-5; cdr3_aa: ASSMGAGGLFQETQY
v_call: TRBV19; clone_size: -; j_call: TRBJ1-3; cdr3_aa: ASRSPGQLSGNTIY
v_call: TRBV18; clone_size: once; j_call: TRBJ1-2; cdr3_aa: ASSPLFAPGQGANYGYT
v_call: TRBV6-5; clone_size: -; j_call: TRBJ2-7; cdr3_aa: ASSPGTGIYEQY
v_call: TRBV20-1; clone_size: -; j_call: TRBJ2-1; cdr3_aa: SASGAGGFYNEQF
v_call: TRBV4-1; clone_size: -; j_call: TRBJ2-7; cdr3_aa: ASSQVSSNEQY
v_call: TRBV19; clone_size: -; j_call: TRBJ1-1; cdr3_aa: ASSIEGTNTEAF
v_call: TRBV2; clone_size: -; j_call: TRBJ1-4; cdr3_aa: ATRRTGGTTNEKLF
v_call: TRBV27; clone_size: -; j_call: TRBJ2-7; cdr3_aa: ASSGRGRGEQY
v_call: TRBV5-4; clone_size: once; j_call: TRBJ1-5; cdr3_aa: ASSSDRYGQPQH
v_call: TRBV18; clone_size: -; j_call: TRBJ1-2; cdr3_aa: ASSPQKTGLNYGYT
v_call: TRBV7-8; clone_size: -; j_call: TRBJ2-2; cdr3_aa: ASSLVGRGYPGELF
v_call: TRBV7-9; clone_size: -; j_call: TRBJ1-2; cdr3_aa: ASSAVTTGQGYGYT
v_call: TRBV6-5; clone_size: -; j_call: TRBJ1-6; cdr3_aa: ASRGQGGHNSPLH
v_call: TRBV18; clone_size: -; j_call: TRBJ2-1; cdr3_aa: ASSPLDSFSYNEQF
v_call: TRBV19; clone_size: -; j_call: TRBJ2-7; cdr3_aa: ASSIITGATYEQY
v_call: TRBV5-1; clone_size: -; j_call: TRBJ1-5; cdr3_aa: ASSLTRADRADNQPQH
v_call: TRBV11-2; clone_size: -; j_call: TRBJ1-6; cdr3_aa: ASSLDRSYSPLH
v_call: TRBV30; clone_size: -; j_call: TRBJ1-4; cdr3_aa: AWSWNRGANEKLF
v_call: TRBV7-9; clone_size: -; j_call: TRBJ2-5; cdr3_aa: ASSQPVGGQGPGQTQY
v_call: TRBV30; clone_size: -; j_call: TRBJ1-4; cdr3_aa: ACNRATNEKLF